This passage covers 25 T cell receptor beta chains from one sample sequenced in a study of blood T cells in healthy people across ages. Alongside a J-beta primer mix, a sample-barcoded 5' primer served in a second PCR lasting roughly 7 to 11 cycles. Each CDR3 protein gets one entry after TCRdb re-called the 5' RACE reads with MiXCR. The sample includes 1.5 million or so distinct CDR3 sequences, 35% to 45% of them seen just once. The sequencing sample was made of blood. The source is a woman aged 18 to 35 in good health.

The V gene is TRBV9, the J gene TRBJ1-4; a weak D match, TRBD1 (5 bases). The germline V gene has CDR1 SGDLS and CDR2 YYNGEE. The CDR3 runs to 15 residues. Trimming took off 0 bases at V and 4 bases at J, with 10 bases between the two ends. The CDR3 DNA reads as TGTGCCAGCAGCGTAGGGGGCACAGGTAATGAAAAACTGTTTTTT. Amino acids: CASSVGGTGNEKLFF.

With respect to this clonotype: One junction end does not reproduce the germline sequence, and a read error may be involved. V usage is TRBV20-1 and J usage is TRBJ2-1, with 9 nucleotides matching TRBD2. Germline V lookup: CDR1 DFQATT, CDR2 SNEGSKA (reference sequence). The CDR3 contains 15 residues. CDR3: CSARDSGSPYNELYF. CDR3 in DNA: TGCAGTGCTAGAGATAGCGGGAGCCCCTACAATGAGCTGTACTTC.

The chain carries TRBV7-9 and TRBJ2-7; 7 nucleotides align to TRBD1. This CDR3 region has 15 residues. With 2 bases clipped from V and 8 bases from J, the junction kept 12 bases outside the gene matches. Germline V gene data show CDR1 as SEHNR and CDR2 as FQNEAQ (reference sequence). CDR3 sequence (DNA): TGTGCCAGCAGCTTAAACGGGGACAGCGCTAGGAAGCAGTACTTC. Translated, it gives CASSLNGDSARKQYF.

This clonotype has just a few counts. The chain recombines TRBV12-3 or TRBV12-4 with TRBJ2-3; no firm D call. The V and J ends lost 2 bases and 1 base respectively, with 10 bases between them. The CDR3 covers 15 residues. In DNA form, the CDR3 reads TGTGCCAGCAGTTTATTACCACCGGGCACAGATACGCAGTATTTT. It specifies CASSLLPPGTDTQYF.

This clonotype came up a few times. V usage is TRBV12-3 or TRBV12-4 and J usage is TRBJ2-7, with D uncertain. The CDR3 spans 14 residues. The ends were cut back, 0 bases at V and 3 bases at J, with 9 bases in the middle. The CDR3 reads CASSLAGWDYEQYF. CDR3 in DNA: TGTGCCAGCAGTTTAGCGGGGTGGGACTACGAGCAGTACTTC.

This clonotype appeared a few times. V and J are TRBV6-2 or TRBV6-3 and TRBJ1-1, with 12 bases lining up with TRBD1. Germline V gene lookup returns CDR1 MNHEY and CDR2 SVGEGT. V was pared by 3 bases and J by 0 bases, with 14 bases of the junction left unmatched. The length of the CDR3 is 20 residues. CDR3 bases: TGTGCCAGCAGTTATTCTTACACCGGGACAGGGGGCTTAATGAACACTGAAGCTTTCTTT. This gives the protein CASSYSYTGTGGLMNTEAFF.

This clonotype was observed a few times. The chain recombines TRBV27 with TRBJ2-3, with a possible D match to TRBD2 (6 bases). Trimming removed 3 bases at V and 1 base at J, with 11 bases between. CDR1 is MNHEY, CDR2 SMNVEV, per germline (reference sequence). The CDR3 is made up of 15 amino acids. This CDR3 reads CASSFGGLGTDTQYF. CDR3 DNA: TGTGCCAGCAGTTTTGGAGGGTTAGGCACAGATACGCAGTATTTT.

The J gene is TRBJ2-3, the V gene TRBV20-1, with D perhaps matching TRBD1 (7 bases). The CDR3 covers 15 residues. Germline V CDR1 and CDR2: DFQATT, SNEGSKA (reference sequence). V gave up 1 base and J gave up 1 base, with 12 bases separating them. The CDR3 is CSARAGDRGTDTQYF. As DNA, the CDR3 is TGCAGTGCTAGAGCGGGGGACAGAGGCACAGATACGCAGTATTTT.

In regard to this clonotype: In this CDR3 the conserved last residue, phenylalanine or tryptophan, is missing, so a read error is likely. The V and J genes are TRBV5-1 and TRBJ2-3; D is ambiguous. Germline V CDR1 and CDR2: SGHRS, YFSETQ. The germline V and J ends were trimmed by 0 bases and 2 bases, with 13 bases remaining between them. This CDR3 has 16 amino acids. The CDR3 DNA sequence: TGCGCCAGCAGCTTGGATCCTTGGCGGAACACAGATACGCAGTATCTT. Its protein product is CASSLDPWRNTDTQYL.

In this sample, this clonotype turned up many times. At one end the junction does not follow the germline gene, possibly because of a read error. CDR3 sequence: CASSLGQGQETQYF. The CDR3 DNA follows: TGTGCCAGCAGCTTAGGACAGGGCCAAGAGACCCAGTACTTC. The V and J genes are TRBV5-1 and TRBJ2-5, with 8 bases lining up with TRBD1. The CDR3 spans 14 residues. Per the germline V gene, CDR1 is SGHRS and CDR2 is YFSETQ.

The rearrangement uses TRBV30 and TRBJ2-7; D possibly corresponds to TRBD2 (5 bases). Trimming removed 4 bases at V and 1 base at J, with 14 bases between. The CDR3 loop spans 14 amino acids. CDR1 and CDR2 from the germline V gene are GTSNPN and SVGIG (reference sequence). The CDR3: CAWTPIGISYEQYF. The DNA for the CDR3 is TGTGCCTGGACCCCCATCGGGATTTCCTACGAGCAGTACTTC.

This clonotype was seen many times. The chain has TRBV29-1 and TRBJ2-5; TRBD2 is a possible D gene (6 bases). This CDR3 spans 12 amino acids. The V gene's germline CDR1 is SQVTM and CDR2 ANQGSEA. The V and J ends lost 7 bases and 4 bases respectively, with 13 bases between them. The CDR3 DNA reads TGCAGCGGCAAGTTCGGGGGAGAGACCCAGTACTTC. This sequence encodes CSGKFGGETQYF.

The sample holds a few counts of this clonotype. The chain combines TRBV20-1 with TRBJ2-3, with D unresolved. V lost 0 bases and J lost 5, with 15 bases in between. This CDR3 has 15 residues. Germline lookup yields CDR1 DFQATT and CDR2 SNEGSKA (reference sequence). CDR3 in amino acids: CSARDPGVLVDTQYF. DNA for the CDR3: TGCAGTGCTAGAGATCCAGGCGTTTTGGTAGATACGCAGTATTTT.

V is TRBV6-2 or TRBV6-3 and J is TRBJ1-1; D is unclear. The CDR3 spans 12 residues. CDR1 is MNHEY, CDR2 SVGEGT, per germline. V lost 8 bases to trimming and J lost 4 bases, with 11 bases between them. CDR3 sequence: CASAQRRTEAFF. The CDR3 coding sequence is TGTGCCAGCGCCCAAAGGCGCACTGAAGCTTTCTTT.

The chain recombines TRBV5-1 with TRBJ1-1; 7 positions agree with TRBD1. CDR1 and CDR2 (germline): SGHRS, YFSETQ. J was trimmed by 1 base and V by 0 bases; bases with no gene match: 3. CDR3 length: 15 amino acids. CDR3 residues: CASSLGDRQNTEAFF. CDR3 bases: TGCGCCAGCAGCTTGGGGGACAGACAGAACACTGAAGCTTTCTTT.

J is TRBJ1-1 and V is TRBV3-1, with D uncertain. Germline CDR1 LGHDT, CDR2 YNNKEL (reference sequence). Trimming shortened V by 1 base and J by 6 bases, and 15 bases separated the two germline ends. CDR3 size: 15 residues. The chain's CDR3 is CASSQAEIETSEAFF. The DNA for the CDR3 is TGTGCCAGCAGCCAAGCGGAGATAGAAACGTCTGAAGCTTTCTTT.

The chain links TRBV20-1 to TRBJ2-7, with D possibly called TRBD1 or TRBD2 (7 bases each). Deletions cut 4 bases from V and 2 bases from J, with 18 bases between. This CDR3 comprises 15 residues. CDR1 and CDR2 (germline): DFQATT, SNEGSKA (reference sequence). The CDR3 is CSATGGEGATYEQYF. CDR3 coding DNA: TGCAGTGCTACGGGGGGTGAGGGGGCAACCTACGAGCAGTACTTC.

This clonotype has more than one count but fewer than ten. The CDR3 bases are TGCGCCAGCAGCTTGGATGCCTTTAACTATGGCTACACCTTC. Its translation: CASSLDAFNYGYTF. This chain connects TRBV5-1 to TRBJ1-2; D is unclear. The CDR3 length is 14 residues. Germline-derived CDR1 and CDR2 are SGHRS and YFSETQ. The V gene lost 0 bases and the J gene lost 1 base, with 7 bases spanning the gap. The variable domain in full, with the rest retrieved from reference TRBV5-1 and TRBJ1-2, is KAGVTQTPRYLIKTRGQQVTLSCSPISGHRSVSWYQQTPGQGLQFLFEYFSETQRNKGNFPGRFSGRQFSNSRSEMNVSTLELGDSALYLCASSLDAFNYGYTFGSGTRLTVV.

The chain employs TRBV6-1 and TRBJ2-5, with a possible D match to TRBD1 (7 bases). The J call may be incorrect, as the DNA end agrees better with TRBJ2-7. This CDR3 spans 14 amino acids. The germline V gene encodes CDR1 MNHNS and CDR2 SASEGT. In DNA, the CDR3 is TGTGCCAGCAGTGAAGCGGCAGGGGGGTACGAGCAGTACTTC. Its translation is CASSEAAGGYEQYF.

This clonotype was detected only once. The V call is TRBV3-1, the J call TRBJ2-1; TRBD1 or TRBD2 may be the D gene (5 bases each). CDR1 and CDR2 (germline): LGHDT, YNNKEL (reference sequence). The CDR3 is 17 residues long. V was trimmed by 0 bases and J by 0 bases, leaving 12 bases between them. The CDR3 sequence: CASSQDGGGSSYNEQFF. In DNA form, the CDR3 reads TGTGCCAGCAGCCAAGATGGTGGGGGAAGCTCCTACAATGAGCAGTTCTTC.

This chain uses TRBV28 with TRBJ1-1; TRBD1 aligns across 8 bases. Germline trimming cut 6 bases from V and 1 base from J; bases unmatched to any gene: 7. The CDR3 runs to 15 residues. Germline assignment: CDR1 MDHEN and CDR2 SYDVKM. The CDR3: CASRGTGTGNTEAFF. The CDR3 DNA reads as TGTGCCAGCAGGGGGACCGGGACAGGGAACACTGAAGCTTTCTTT.

The CDR3 DNA sequence: TGTGCCAGCAGCTTACGACCCCTACACGTCCCCGGGGAGCTGTTTTTT. Translating gives CASSLRPLHVPGELFF. The chain combines TRBV7-2 with TRBJ2-2, with D uncertain. CDR1 is SGHTA, CDR2 FQGNSA, per germline. With 2 bases removed from V and 6 bases from J, the gap between germline ends came to 16 bases. There are 16 residues in the CDR3.

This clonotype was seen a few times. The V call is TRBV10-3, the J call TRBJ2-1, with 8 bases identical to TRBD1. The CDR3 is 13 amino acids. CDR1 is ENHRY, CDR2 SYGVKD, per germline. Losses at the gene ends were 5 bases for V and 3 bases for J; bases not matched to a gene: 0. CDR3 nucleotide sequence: TGTGCCATCAGTACAGGGGGCTACAATGAGCAGTTCTTC. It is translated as CAISTGGYNEQFF.

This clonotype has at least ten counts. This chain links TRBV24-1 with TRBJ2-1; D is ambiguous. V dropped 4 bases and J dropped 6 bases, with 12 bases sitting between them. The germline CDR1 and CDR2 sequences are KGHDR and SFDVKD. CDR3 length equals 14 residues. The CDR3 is CATSDPRGFNEQFF. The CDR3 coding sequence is TGTGCCACCAGTGACCCTCGAGGATTCAATGAGCAGTTCTTC.

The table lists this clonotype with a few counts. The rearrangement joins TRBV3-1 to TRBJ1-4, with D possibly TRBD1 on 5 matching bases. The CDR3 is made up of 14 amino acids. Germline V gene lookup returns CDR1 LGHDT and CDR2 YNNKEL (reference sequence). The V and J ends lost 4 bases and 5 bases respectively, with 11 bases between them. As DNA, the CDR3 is TGTGCCAGCAGCCTACAGGCATTAAATGAAAAACTGTTTTTT. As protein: CASSLQALNEKLFF.